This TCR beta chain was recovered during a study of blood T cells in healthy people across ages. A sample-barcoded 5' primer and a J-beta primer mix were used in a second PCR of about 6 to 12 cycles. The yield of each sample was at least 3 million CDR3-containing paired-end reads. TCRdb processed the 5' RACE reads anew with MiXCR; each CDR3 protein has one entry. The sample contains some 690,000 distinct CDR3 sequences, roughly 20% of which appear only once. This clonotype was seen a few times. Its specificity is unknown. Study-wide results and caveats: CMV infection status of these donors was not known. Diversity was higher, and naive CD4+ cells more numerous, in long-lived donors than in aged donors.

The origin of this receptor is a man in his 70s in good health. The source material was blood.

The CDR3 here is CASSIDPQGNSGYTF. The CDR3 DNA is TGTGCCAGTAGTATAGACCCGCAGGGAAATTCTGGCTACACCTTC. The chain recombines TRBV19 with TRBJ1-2, with D possibly matching TRBD1 (5 bases). The CDR3 runs to 15 residues. Germline CDR1 is LNHDA and CDR2 is SQIVND (reference sequence). V lost 0 bases and J 7 bases, leaving 15 bases between the germline ends.